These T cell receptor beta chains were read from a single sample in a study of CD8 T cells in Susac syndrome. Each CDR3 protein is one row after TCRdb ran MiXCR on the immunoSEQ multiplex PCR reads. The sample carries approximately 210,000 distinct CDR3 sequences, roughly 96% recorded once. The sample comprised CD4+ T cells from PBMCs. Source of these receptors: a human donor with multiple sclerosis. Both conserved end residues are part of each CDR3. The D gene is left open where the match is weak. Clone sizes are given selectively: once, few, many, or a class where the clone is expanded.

cdr3_nt: TGTGCCAGCAGCTTACTGACAGGGTTGGGCACTGAAGCTTTCTTT
cdr3_aa: CASSLLTGLGTEAFF
v_call: TRBV7-2
d_call: TRBD1
j_call: TRBJ1-1
clone_size: NA

cdr3_nt: TGTGCCACCAGGCGAGGACTAGCGGGAGTAGGTGAGCAGTTCTTC
cdr3_aa: CATRRGLAGVGEQFF
v_call: TRBV15
d_call: TRBD2
j_call: TRBJ2-1
clone_size: NA

cdr3_nt: TGTGCCAGCAGCCCCTCCATATCGAATTCACCCCTCCACTTT
cdr3_aa: CASSPSISNSPLHF
v_call: TRBV3-1
d_call: NA
j_call: TRBJ1-6
clone_size: NA

cdr3_nt: TGTGCCAGCAGTTTATATAAGGCCAGGAGCAATCAGCCCCAGCATTTT
cdr3_aa: CASSLYKARSNQPQHF
v_call: TRBV28
d_call: NA
j_call: TRBJ1-5
clone_size: once

cdr3_nt: TGTGCCAGCAGCCAATTGACAGCAGTACGCAACGAGCAGTACTTC
cdr3_aa: CASSQLTAVRNEQYF
v_call: TRBV16
d_call: NA
j_call: TRBJ2-7
clone_size: NA

cdr3_nt: TGTGCCAGCAGTTCTCCTACAGGAGGAAGGAGGTCCACTGAAGCTTTCTTT
cdr3_aa: CASSSPTGGRRSTEAFF
v_call: TRBV12-3/TRBV12-4
d_call: NA
j_call: TRBJ1-1
clone_size: NA

cdr3_nt: TGCAGCGCCCGGGGGGAGACCCAGTACTTC
cdr3_aa: CSARGETQYF
v_call: TRBV20-1
d_call: NA
j_call: TRBJ2-5
clone_size: NA

cdr3_nt: TGCAGCGTGGGTTCTCCAGGCCTTCAAAATGAAAAACTGTTTTTT
cdr3_aa: CSVGSPGLQNEKLFF
v_call: TRBV29-1
d_call: NA
j_call: TRBJ1-4
clone_size: NA

cdr3_nt: TGCAGCGTTGGCGGGAGTCCCTCAGATACGCAGTATTTT
cdr3_aa: CSVGGSPSDTQYF
v_call: TRBV29-1
d_call: TRBD2
j_call: TRBJ2-3
clone_size: NA

cdr3_nt: TGTGCCAGCAGCCCCCGGGACGGACGTAACTATGGCTACACCTTC
cdr3_aa: CASSPRDGRNYGYTF
v_call: TRBV7-9
d_call: NA
j_call: TRBJ1-2
clone_size: NA

cdr3_nt: TGCAGCGTTGAAGACAGCCACTATGGCTACACCTTC
cdr3_aa: CSVEDSHYGYTF
v_call: TRBV29-1
d_call: NA
j_call: TRBJ1-2
clone_size: NA

cdr3_nt: TGCAGCGTCCCCGGGGGGTCCCAAGAGACCCAGTACTTC
cdr3_aa: CSVPGGSQETQYF
v_call: TRBV29-1
d_call: TRBD2
j_call: TRBJ2-5
clone_size: NA

cdr3_nt: TGCAGTGCTCAAAGTGGAAACTATGGCTACACCTTC
cdr3_aa: CSAQSGNYGYTF
v_call: TRBV20-1
d_call: NA
j_call: TRBJ1-2
clone_size: NA

cdr3_nt: TGTGCCAGCAGTGATCACAGGGGGCAACGAGCTTTCTTT
cdr3_aa: CASSDHRGQRAFF
v_call: TRBV25-1
d_call: TRBD1
j_call: TRBJ1-1
clone_size: once

cdr3_nt: TGTGCCAGCAGTTACACCCCAGGGGGCAACTATGGCTACACCTTC
cdr3_aa: CASSYTPGGNYGYTF
v_call: TRBV6-5
d_call: TRBD1
j_call: TRBJ1-2
clone_size: NA

cdr3_nt: TGTGCCAGCAGCCGCGGGACTTACTATGGCTACACCTTC
cdr3_aa: CASSRGTYYGYTF
v_call: TRBV16
d_call: NA
j_call: TRBJ1-2
clone_size: NA

cdr3_nt: TGTGCCAGCAGCTCGATCGGCGACTACGAGCAGTACTTC
cdr3_aa: CASSSIGDYEQYF
v_call: TRBV7-9
d_call: NA
j_call: TRBJ2-7
clone_size: NA

cdr3_nt: TGCAGTGCTAGTTCCCTAGCGGGAGGGGCAGATACGCAGTATTTT
cdr3_aa: CSASSLAGGADTQYF
v_call: TRBV20-1
d_call: TRBD2
j_call: TRBJ2-3
clone_size: NA

cdr3_nt: TGCGCCAGCAGTGAAACCACGGCCCAGAACACTGAAGCTTTCTTT
cdr3_aa: CASSETTAQNTEAFF
v_call: TRBV23-1
d_call: NA
j_call: TRBJ1-1
clone_size: NA

cdr3_nt: TGTGCCAGCAGTTTATTGGGGGACGCCACTACCGAGCAGTACTTC
cdr3_aa: CASSLLGDATTEQYF
v_call: TRBV28
d_call: NA
j_call: TRBJ2-7
clone_size: NA

cdr3_nt: TGCAGCGTTGAACACCAGGGAGCCGGGGAGCTGTTTTTT
cdr3_aa: CSVEHQGAGELFF
v_call: TRBV29-1
d_call: NA
j_call: TRBJ2-2
clone_size: NA

cdr3_nt: TGTGCCAGCAGTATGACAGCGGGGGCTAACACCGGGGAGCTGTTTTTT
cdr3_aa: CASSMTAGANTGELFF
v_call: TRBV12-3/TRBV12-4
d_call: TRBD2
j_call: TRBJ2-2
clone_size: NA

cdr3_nt: TGTGCCCGAGTCCCGGGACAGGGGCTCGCAGCGCTGAACACTGAAGCTTTCTTT
cdr3_aa: CARVPGQGLAALNTEAFF
v_call: TRBV30
d_call: TRBD1
j_call: TRBJ1-1
clone_size: NA

cdr3_nt: TGTGCCAGCGGACGGGACTCACAGGCTCATGAGCAGTTCTTC
cdr3_aa: CASGRDSQAHEQFF
v_call: TRBV7-3
d_call: NA
j_call: TRBJ2-1
clone_size: once

cdr3_nt: TGTGCCAGCAGTGAGGGGGGCTCCCTCCACGAGCAGTACTTC
cdr3_aa: CASSEGGSLHEQYF
v_call: TRBV25-1
d_call: NA
j_call: TRBJ2-7
clone_size: NA

cdr3_nt: TGTGCCAGCAGTTACGATCCGGGTTACAATGAGCAGTTCTTC
cdr3_aa: CASSYDPGYNEQFF
v_call: TRBV6-6
d_call: NA
j_call: TRBJ2-1
clone_size: few

cdr3_nt: TGTGCCAGCATCACCGGACAGGGGTCTGAAGCTTTCTTT
cdr3_aa: CASITGQGSEAFF
v_call: TRBV12-3/TRBV12-4
d_call: TRBD1
j_call: TRBJ1-1
clone_size: NA

cdr3_nt: TGCGCCAGCAGTCTCAAGGTTCTTCGGGTATCTGGCTACACCTTC
cdr3_aa: CASSLKVLRVSGYTF
v_call: TRBV23-1
d_call: NA
j_call: TRBJ1-2
clone_size: NA

cdr3_nt: TGTGCCAGCAGTGATGGAGGAGGCTACACCTTC
cdr3_aa: CASSDGGGYTF
v_call: TRBV2
d_call: NA
j_call: TRBJ1-2
clone_size: NA